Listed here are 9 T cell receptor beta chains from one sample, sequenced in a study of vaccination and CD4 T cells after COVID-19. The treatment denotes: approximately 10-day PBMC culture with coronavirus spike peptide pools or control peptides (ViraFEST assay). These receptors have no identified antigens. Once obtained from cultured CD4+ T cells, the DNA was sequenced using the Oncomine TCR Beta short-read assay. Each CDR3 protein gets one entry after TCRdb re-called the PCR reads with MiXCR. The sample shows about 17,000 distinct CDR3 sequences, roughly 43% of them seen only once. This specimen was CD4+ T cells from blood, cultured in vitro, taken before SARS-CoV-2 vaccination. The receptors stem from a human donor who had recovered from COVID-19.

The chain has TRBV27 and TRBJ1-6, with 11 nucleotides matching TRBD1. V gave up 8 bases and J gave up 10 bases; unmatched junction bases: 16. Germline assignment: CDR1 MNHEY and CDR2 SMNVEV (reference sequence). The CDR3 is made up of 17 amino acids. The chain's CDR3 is CASGRNRDRGSRSPLHF. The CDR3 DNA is TGTGCCAGCGGCCGAAACCGGGACAGGGGGTCGAGGTCACCCCTCCACTTT.

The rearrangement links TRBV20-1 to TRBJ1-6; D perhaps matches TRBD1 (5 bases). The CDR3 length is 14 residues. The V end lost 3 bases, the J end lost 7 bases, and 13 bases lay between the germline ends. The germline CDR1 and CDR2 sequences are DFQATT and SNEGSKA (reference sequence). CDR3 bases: TGCAGTGCTAGGTTGACCAGGGAAAATTCACCCCTCCACTTT. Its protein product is CSARLTRENSPLHF.

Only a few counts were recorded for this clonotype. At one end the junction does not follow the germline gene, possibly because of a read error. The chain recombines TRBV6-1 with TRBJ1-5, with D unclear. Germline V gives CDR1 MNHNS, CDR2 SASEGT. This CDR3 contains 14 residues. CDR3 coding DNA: TGTGCCAGCAGTGAAAATTCTGCTGTTCAGACCCAGCATTTT. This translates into CASSENSAVQTQHF.

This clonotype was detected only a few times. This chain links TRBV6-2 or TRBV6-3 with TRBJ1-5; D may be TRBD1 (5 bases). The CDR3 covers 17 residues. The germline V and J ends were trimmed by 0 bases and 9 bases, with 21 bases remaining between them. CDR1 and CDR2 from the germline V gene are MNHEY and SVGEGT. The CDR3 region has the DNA TGTGCCAGCAGTTACTCGCTCAGGGCCGACGCGAATTGGCCCCAGCATTTT. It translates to CASSYSLRADANWPQHF.

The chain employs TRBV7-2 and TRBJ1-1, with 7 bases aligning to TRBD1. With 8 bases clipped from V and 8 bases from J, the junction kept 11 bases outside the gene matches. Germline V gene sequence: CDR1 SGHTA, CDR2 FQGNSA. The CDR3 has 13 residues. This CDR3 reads CASRGEGAREAFF. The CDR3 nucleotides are TGTGCCAGCCGCGGGGAGGGGGCACGGGAAGCTTTCTTT.

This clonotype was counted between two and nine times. CDR3 sequence: CASSLDPTGKDTQYF. The CDR3 DNA is TGTGCCAGCAGCTTGGACCCGACAGGGAAAGATACGCAGTATTTT. The chain links TRBV5-4 to TRBJ2-3, with 7 bases aligning to TRBD1. J lost 5 bases, V lost 0 bases, and 6 bases had no gene match. Germline V lookup: CDR1 SGHNT, CDR2 YYREEE (reference sequence). The CDR3 consists of 15 residues.

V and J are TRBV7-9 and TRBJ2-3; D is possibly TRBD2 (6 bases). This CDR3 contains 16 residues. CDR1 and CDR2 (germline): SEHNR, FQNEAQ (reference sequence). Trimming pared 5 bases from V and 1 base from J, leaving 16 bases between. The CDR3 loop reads CASSKRVGGRTDTQYF. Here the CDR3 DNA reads TGTGCCAGCAGCAAGAGAGTCGGGGGACGCACAGATACGCAGTATTTT.

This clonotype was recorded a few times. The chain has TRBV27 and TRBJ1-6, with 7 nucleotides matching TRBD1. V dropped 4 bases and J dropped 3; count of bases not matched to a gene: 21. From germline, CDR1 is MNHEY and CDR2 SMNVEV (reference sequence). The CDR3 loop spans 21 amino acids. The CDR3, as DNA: TGTGCCAGCAGTTCCCCACCCGCAGGGACAGCACGCTCCGTCTATAATTCACCCCTCCACTTT. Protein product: CASSSPPAGTARSVYNSPLHF.

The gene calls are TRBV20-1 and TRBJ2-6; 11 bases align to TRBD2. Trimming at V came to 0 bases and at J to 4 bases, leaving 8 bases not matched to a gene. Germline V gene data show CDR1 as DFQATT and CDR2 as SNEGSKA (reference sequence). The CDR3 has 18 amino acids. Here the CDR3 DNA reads TGCAGTGCTAGAGATACTAGCGGGGGACGTGGAGGGGCCAACGTCCTGACTTTC. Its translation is CSARDTSGGRGGANVLTF.